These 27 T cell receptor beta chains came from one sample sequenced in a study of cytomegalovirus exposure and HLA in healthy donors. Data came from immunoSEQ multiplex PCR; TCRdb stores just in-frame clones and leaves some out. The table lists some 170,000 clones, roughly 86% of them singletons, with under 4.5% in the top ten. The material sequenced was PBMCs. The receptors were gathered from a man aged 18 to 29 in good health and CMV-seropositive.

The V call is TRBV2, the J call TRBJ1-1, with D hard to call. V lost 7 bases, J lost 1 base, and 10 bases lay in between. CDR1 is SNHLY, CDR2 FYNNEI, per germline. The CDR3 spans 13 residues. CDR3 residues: CASKSNRNTEAFF. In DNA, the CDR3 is TGTGCCAGCAAAAGCAACCGGAACACTGAAGCTTTCTTT.

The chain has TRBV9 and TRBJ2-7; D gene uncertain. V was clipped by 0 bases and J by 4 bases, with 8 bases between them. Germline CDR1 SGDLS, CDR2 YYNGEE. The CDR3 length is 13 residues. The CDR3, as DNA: TGTGCCAGCAGCGTAGCTGCCGGGTACGAGCAGTACTTC. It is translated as CASSVAAGYEQYF.

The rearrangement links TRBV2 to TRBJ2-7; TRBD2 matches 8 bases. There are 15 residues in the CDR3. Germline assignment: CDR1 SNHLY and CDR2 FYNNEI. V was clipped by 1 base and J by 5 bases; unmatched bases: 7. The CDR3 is CASSEDGAGADEQYF. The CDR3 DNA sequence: TGTGCCAGCAGTGAAGATGGAGCGGGAGCGGACGAGCAGTACTTC.

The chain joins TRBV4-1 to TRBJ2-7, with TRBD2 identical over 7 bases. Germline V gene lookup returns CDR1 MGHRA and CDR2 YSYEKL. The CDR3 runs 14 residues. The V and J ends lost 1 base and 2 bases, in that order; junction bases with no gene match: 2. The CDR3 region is CASSQGDYAYEQYF. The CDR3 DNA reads TGCGCCAGCAGCCAAGGGGACTACGCCTACGAGCAGTACTTC.

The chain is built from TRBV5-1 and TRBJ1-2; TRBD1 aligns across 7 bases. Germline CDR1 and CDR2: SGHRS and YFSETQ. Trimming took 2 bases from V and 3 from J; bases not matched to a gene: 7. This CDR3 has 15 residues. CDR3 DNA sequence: TGCGCCAGCAGCTTAGATCGCAGGGGGGACTATGGCTACACCTTC. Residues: CASSLDRRGDYGYTF.

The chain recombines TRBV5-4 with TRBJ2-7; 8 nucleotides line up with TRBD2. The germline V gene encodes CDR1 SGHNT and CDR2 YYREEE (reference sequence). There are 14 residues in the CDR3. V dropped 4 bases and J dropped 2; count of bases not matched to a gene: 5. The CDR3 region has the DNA TGTGCCAGCAGCCCGGGACTAGACGCCTACGAGCAGTACTTC. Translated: CASSPGLDAYEQYF.

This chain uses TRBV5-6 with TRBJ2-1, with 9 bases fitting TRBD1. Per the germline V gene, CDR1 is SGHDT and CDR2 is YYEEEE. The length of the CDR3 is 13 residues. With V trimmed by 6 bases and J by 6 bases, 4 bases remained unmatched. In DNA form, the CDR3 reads TGTGCCAGCACCCACAGGGGGCTCAATGAGCAGTTCTTC. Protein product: CASTHRGLNEQFF. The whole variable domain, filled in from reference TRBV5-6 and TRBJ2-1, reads DAGVTQSPTHLIKTRGQQVTLRCSPKSGHDTVSWYQQALGQGPQFIFQYYEEEERQRGNFPDRFSGHQFPNYSSELNVNALLLGDSALYLCASTHRGLNEQFFGPGTRLTVL.

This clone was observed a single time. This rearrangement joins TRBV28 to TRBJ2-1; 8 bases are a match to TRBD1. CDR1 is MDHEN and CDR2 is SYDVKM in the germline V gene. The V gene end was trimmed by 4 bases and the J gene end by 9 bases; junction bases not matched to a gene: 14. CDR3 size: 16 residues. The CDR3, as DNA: TGTGCCAGCAGTTCCCCTGACAGGGGCGTCGCGGGTGAGCAGTTCTTC. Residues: CASSSPDRGVAGEQFF.

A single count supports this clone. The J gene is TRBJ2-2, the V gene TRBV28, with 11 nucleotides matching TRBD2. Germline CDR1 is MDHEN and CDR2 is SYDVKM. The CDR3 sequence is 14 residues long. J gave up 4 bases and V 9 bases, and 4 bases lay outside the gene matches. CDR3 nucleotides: TGTGCCAGTACTAGCGGGGGCAGCACCGGGGAGCTGTTTTTT. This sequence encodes CASTSGGSTGELFF.

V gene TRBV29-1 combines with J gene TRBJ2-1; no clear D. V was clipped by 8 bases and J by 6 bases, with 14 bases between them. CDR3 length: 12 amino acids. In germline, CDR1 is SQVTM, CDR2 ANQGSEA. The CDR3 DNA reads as TGCAGCTCCCGACTCGCGACCAATGAGCAGTTCTTC. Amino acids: CSSRLATNEQFF.

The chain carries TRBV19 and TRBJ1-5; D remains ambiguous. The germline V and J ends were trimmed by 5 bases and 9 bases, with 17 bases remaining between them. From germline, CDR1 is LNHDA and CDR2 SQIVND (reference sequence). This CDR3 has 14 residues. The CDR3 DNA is TGTGCCAGTAGTGAGGGCGATCAGGTGATGCCCCAGCATTTT. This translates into CASSEGDQVMPQHF.

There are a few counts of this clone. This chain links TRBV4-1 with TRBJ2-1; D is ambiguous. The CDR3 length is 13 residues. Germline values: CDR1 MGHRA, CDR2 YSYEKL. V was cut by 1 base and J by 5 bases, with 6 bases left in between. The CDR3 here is CASSQVQDNEQFF. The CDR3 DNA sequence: TGCGCCAGCAGCCAAGTTCAGGACAATGAGCAGTTCTTC.

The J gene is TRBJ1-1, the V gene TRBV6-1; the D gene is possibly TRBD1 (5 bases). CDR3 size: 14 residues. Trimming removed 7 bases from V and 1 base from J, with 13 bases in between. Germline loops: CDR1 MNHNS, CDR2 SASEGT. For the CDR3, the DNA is TGTGCCAGCATCCTTGGAGGGGCGAACACTGAAGCTTTCTTT. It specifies CASILGGANTEAFF.

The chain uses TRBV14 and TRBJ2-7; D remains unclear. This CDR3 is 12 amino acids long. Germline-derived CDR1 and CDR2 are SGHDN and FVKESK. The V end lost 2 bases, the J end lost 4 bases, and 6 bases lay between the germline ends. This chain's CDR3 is CASSQSRYEQYF. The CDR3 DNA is TGTGCCAGCAGCCAATCTAGATACGAGCAGTACTTC. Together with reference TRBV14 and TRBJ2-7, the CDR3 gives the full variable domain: EAGVTQFPSHSVIEKGQTVTLRCDPISGHDNLYWYRRVMGKEIKFLLHFVKESKQDESGMPNNRFLAERTGGTYSTLKVQPAELEDSGVYFCASSQSRYEQYFGPGTRLTVT.

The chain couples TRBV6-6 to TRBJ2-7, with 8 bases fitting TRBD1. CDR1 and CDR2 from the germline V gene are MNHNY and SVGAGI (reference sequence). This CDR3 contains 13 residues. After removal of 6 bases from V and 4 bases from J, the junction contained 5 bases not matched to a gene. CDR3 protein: CASRGRQGYEQYF. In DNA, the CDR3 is TGTGCCAGCAGGGGTCGACAGGGGTACGAGCAGTACTTC.

CDR3 sequence (DNA): TGTGCCAGCAGGGTGACAGGGGGAAACACTGAAGCTTTCTTT. It specifies CASRVTGGNTEAFF. The genes are TRBV6-6 and TRBJ1-1, with 9 bases identical to TRBD1. Germline V CDR1 and CDR2: MNHNY, SVGAGI (reference sequence). V trimming: 6 bases; J trimming: 2 bases; junction bases outside the gene matches: 4. This CDR3 spans 14 amino acids.

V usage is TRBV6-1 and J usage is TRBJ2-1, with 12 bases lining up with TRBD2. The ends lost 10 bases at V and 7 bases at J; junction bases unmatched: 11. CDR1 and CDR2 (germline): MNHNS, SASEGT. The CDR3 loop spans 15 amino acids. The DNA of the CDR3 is TGTGCCACCTACAAGCTAGCGGGAGGGCTGAATGAGCAGTTCTTC. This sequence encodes CATYKLAGGLNEQFF.

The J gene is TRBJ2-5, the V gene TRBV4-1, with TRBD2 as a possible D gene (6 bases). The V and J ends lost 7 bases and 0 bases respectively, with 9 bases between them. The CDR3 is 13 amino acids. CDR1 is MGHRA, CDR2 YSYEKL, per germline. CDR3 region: CASKPGDQETQYF. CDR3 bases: TGCGCCAGCAAACCGGGAGACCAAGAGACCCAGTACTTC.

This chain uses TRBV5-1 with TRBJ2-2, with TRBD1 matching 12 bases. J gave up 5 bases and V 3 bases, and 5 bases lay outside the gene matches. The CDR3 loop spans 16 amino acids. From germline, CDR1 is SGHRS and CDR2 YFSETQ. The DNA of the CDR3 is TGCGCCAGCAGCTCCCCGGGACAGGGGGCAACCGGGGAGCTGTTTTTT. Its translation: CASSSPGQGATGELFF.

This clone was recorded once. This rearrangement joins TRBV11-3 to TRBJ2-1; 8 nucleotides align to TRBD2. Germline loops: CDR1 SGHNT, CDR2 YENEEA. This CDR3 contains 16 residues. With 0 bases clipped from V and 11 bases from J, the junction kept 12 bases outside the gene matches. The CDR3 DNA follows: TGTGCCAGCAGCTTAGATCGGGGACTAGGGGTCGGGAAGCAGTTCTTC. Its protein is CASSLDRGLGVGKQFF.

DNA for the CDR3: TGCGCCAGCAGCCAAGGGGGGGGAGGGACTGAAGCTTTCTTT. This translates into CASSQGGGGTEAFF. The chain is built from TRBV4-1 and TRBJ1-1; D is perhaps TRBD1 (5 bases). With 1 base removed from V and 5 bases from J, the gap between germline ends came to 11 bases. Germline CDR1 reads MGHRA; CDR2 reads YSYEKL. The CDR3 has 14 residues.

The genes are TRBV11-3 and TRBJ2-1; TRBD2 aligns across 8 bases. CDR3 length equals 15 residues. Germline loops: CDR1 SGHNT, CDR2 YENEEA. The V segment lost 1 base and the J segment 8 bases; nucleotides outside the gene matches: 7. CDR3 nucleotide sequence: TGTGCCAGCAGCTTAGGGGGGACTAGGGTCCATGAGCAGTTCTTC. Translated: CASSLGGTRVHEQFF.

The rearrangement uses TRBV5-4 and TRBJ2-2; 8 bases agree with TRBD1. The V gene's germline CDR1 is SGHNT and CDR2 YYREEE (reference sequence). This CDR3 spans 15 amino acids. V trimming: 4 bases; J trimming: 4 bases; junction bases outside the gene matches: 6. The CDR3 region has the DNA TGTGCCAGCAGCCCAACAGGGGGACGCACCGGGGAGCTGTTTTTT. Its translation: CASSPTGGRTGELFF. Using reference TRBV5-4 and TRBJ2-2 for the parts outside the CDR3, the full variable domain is ETGVTQSPTHLIKTRGQQVTLRCSSQSGHNTVSWYQQALGQGPQFIFQYYREEENGRGNFPPRFSGLQFPNYSSELNVNALELDDSALYLCASSPTGGRTGELFFGEGSRLTVL.

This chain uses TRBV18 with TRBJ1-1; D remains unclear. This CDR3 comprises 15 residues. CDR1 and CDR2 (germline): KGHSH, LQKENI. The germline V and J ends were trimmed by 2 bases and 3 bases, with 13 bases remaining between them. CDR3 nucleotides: TGTGCCAGCTCACCATCCCCCGGAGTTTACACTGAAGCTTTCTTT. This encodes CASSPSPGVYTEAFF.

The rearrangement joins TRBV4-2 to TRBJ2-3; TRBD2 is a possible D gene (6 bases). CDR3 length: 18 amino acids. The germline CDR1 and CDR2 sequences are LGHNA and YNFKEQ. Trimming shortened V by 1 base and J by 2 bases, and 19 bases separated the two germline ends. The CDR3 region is CASSQVPLTSGNTDTQYF. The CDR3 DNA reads TGTGCCAGCAGCCAAGTCCCCCTGACTAGTGGGAACACAGATACGCAGTATTTT.

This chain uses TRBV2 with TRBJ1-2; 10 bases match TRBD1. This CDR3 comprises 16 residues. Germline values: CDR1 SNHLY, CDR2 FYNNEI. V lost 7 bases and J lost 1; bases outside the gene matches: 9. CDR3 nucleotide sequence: TGTGCCAGCATCCGGGACAGGGGCCTCCTTAACTATGGCTACACCTTC. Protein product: CASIRDRGLLNYGYTF.

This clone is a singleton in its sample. CDR3 in DNA: TGTGCCAGCAGGGTAGCGGGGACCGGGGAGCTGTTTTTT. It yields the protein CASRVAGTGELFF. The chain uses TRBV28 and TRBJ2-2; TRBD2 aligns across 8 bases. Germline V CDR1 and CDR2: MDHEN, SYDVKM. The CDR3 covers 13 residues. The junction had 2 bases not matched to a gene; V was cut back by 6 bases and J by 5 bases.